A single sample is the source of the 20 T cell receptor beta chains below, sequenced in a study of T-cell reconstitution after alpha-beta-depleted transplantation in children. Unique molecular identifiers were incorporated during preparation of the TCRbeta library. TCRdb called the PCR reads again in MiXCR, with one record for every CDR3 protein. The repertoire has 700,000 or so distinct CDR3 sequences, around 14% of them found once; the top ten carry 0.79%. Specimen: PBMCs, collected before TCRalphabeta/CD19-depleted stem cell transplant. These receptors were obtained from a girl aged 2 to 9 with congenital amegakaryocytic thrombocytopenia, due to receive a stem cell transplant.

This chain uses TRBV5-1 with TRBJ2-7; 9 bases map to TRBD2. Germline values: CDR1 SGHRS, CDR2 YFSETQ. This CDR3 has 15 residues. V shed 0 bases, J shed 3 bases, and the junction held 4 bases outside the gene matches. The CDR3 region is CASSLVSAGGYEQYF. In DNA form, the CDR3 reads TGCGCCAGCAGCTTGGTATCAGCGGGAGGCTACGAGCAGTACTTC.

This clonotype occurred many times. The genes are TRBV7-9 and TRBJ2-1; no clear D gene. Per the germline V gene, CDR1 is SEHNR and CDR2 is FQNEAQ (reference sequence). The CDR3 extends over 12 amino acids. The germline V and J ends were trimmed by 6 bases and 8 bases, with 11 bases remaining between them. The CDR3 loop is CASSPSFDEQFF. The CDR3 DNA is TGTGCCAGCAGTCCCTCCTTCGATGAGCAGTTCTTC. Together with reference TRBV7-9 and TRBJ2-1, the CDR3 gives the full variable domain: DTGVSQNPRHKITKRGQNVTFRCDPISEHNRLYWYRQTLGQGPEFLTYFQNEAQLEKSRLLSDRFSAERPKGSFSTLEIQRTEQGDSAMYLCASSPSFDEQFFGPGTRLTVL.

This clonotype was recorded a few times. The gene calls are TRBV5-1 and TRBJ2-5, with TRBD2 matching over 8 bases. Per germline, CDR1 SGHRS and CDR2 YFSETQ. The CDR3 extends over 15 amino acids. The V segment lost 4 bases and the J segment 5 bases; nucleotides outside the gene matches: 10. In DNA form, the CDR3 reads TGCGCCAGCAGCATCCACCCGGGACTAGTTGAGACCCAGTACTTC. It translates to CASSIHPGLVETQYF.

As concerns this clonotype: Being one base from a much bigger clone, this may be a read error. The V call is TRBV2, the J call TRBJ2-3; TRBD2 matches at 9 bases. Trimming cost V 6 bases and J 1 base; bases outside gene matches: 2. The CDR3 runs 14 residues. The germline V gene encodes CDR1 SNHLY and CDR2 FYNNEI. The CDR3 DNA follows: TGTGCCAGCAGGCGGACTAGCGGCACAGATACGCAGTATTTT. Residues: CASRRTSGTDTQYF.

The count of this clonotype is one. The gene calls are TRBV20-1 and TRBJ2-1; TRBD2 might be the D (5 bases). Trimming shortened V by 1 base and J by 5 bases, and 12 bases separated the two germline ends. This CDR3 has 14 residues. Germline-derived CDR1 and CDR2 are DFQATT and SNEGSKA (reference sequence). The CDR3 loop is CSARVMTTDNEQFF. CDR3 in DNA: TGCAGTGCTAGAGTTATGACTACCGACAATGAGCAGTTCTTC.

At least ten counts were recorded for this clonotype. This chain joins TRBV20-1 and TRBJ2-5; D may correspond to TRBD1 or TRBD2 (5 bases each). The CDR3 has 12 residues. CDR1 DFQATT and CDR2 SNEGSKA come from the germline V gene (reference sequence). Trimming cost V 2 bases and J 5 bases, with 9 bases left between them. CDR3 residues: CSARRGRETQYF. As DNA, the CDR3 is TGCAGTGCTAGAAGGGGACGGGAGACCCAGTACTTC.

The table lists this clonotype with a few counts. The chain couples TRBV19 to TRBJ2-1; 11 bases map to TRBD2. Looked up from germline, CDR1 is LNHDA and CDR2 is SQIVND (reference sequence). V gave up 5 bases and J gave up 3 bases; unmatched junction bases: 6. The CDR3 is 16 amino acids. Here the CDR3 reads CASSVLAGAVYNEQFF. The CDR3, as DNA: TGTGCCAGTAGTGTACTAGCGGGAGCAGTCTACAATGAGCAGTTCTTC.

This clonotype turned up a few times. This chain joins TRBV27 and TRBJ2-7, with 7 bases lining up with TRBD2. Germline V CDR1 and CDR2: MNHEY, SMNVEV (reference sequence). Germline trimming cut 5 bases from V and 2 bases from J; bases unmatched to any gene: 9. The CDR3 runs to 15 residues. The CDR3 loop reads CASSPLGGVPYEQYF. The CDR3 nucleotides read TGTGCCAGCAGTCCCCTGGGAGGGGTTCCCTACGAGCAGTACTTC.

This clonotype was detected many times. This chain connects TRBV5-1 to TRBJ1-5, with 10 bases identical to TRBD1. This CDR3 has 14 residues. The J segment lost 5 bases and the V segment lost 4 bases, leaving 3 bases of the junction unmatched. Germline values: CDR1 SGHRS, CDR2 YFSETQ. CDR3 coding DNA: TGCGCCAGCAGCGAAGGGACAGGGGATCAGCCCCAGCATTTT. Encoded protein: CASSEGTGDQPQHF.

The CDR3 protein is CSAKPPDRAYYGYTF. CDR3 sequence (DNA): TGCAGTGCTAAGCCTCCCGACAGGGCGTACTATGGCTACACCTTC. V is TRBV20-1 and J is TRBJ1-2; 7 nucleotides line up with TRBD1. The CDR3 spans 15 residues. V was clipped by 4 bases and J by 3 bases; unmatched bases: 11. Germline lookup yields CDR1 DFQATT and CDR2 SNEGSKA (reference sequence).

This chain links TRBV5-5 with TRBJ2-3; 7 bases align to TRBD2. Trimming cost V 4 bases and J 0 bases; bases outside gene matches: 8. Germline V gene sequence: CDR1 SGHKS, CDR2 YYEKEE (reference sequence). The CDR3 loop spans 16 amino acids. This CDR3 is CASSLAVAASTDTQYF. CDR3 coding DNA: TGTGCCAGCAGCCTAGCGGTAGCGGCAAGCACAGATACGCAGTATTTT.

This clonotype was picked up a small number of times. The genes are TRBV20-1 and TRBJ2-3; TRBD2 agrees at 9 bases. The CDR3 extends over 17 amino acids. Germline CDR1 and CDR2: DFQATT and SNEGSKA (reference sequence). V was pared by 4 bases and J by 4 bases, with 15 bases of the junction left unmatched. The DNA for the CDR3 is TGCAGTGCTATCGGAGCGGGAGGTCTGTCCTTGGCAGATACGCAGTATTTT. The encoded protein is CSAIGAGGLSLADTQYF.

This clonotype has just a few counts. The chain is built from TRBV20-1 and TRBJ2-1; D is perhaps TRBD2 (5 bases). The CDR3 sequence is 15 residues long. Germline V gene data show CDR1 as DFQATT and CDR2 as SNEGSKA (reference sequence). Trimming removed 7 bases from V and 0 bases from J, with 16 bases in between. The CDR3 nucleotides read TGCAGTGTTAGGGAGCGGAGGAGCTCCTACAATGAGCAGTTCTTC. It codes for CSVRERRSSYNEQFF.

This clonotype turned up a few times. This chain links TRBV27 with TRBJ2-1; possibly TRBD2 for D (6 bases). Germline-derived CDR1 and CDR2 are MNHEY and SMNVEV (reference sequence). The CDR3 is 19 residues long. V dropped 2 bases and J dropped 1 base, with 21 bases sitting between them. The CDR3 sequence: CASSLNPDLAPSSYNEQFF. CDR3 bases: TGTGCCAGCAGTTTAAACCCGGACCTAGCGCCGAGTTCCTACAATGAGCAGTTCTTC.

Only a few counts were recorded for this clonotype. The chain joins TRBV12-3 or TRBV12-4 to TRBJ2-3; 7 nucleotides agree with TRBD2. This CDR3 contains 14 residues. With V trimmed by 7 bases and J by 2 bases, 6 bases remained unmatched. CDR3: CASIISGLTDTQYF. DNA for the CDR3: TGTGCCAGCATCATTAGCGGGCTCACAGATACGCAGTATTTT.

The rearrangement links TRBV30 to TRBJ2-4; D not certain. Per germline, CDR1 GTSNPN and CDR2 SVGIG (reference sequence). Trimming left V 0 bases short and J 0 bases short, with 12 bases between. The CDR3 has 16 residues. In DNA, the CDR3 is TGTGCCTGGAGTGTACGGGTAGCTCTAGCCAAAAACATTCAGTACTTC. Residues: CAWSVRVALAKNIQYF.

This clonotype was recorded at least ten times. The chain is built from TRBV4-2 and TRBJ2-7; the D gene is possibly TRBD2 (5 bases). Germline V gives CDR1 LGHNA, CDR2 YNFKEQ. The CDR3 runs to 15 residues. Trimming stripped 0 bases from V and 3 bases from J, with 12 bases between. The CDR3 loop is CASSQDPRRNYEQYF. The CDR3 DNA reads as TGTGCCAGCAGCCAAGATCCACGGAGGAACTACGAGCAGTACTTC.

This clonotype was seen many times. The CDR3 protein is CSARARGLAQDQPQHF. Here the CDR3 DNA reads TGCAGTGCTAGAGCGAGAGGACTCGCCCAGGATCAGCCCCAGCATTTT. The chain employs TRBV20-1 and TRBJ1-5; D is ambiguous. The CDR3 totals 16 residues. CDR1 and CDR2 from the germline V gene are DFQATT and SNEGSKA (reference sequence). V was clipped by 1 base and J by 5 bases, with 18 bases between them.

This clonotype has at least ten counts. The V call is TRBV12-3 or TRBV12-4, the J call TRBJ1-5; D is unclear. The length of the CDR3 is 13 residues. V was clipped by 3 bases and J by 8 bases, with 11 bases between them. The DNA for the CDR3 is TGTGCCAGCAGTTTCTTTAAAAGGGAGCCCCAGCATTTT. It codes for CASSFFKREPQHF.

This clonotype was seen ten or more times. The rearrangement uses TRBV12-3 or TRBV12-4 and TRBJ2-1; D unresolved. The V gene lost 6 bases and the J gene lost 3 bases, with 12 bases spanning the gap. The CDR3 sequence is 14 residues long. The CDR3 is CASSRSVGYNEQFF. As DNA, the CDR3 is TGTGCCAGCAGCCGGAGCGTTGGCTACAATGAGCAGTTCTTC.